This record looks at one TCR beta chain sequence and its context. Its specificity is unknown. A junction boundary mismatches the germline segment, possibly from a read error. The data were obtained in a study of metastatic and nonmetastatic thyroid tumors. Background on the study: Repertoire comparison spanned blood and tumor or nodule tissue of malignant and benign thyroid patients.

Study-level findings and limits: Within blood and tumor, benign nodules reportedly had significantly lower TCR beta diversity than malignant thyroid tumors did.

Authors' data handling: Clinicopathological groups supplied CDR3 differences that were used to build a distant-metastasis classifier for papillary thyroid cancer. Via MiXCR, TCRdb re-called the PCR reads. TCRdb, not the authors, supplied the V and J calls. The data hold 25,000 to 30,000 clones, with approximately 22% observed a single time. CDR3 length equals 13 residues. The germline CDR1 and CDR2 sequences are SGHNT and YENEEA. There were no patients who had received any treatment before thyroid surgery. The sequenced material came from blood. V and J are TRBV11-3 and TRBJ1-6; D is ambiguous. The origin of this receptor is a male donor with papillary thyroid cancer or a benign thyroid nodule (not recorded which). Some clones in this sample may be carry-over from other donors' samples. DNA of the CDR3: TGTGCCAGCAGCTTATCGATGAATTCACCCCTCGACTTT. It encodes CASSLSMNSPLDF.